This TCR beta chain was captured by sequencing in a study of cytomegalovirus exposure and HLA in healthy donors. Across the study: Early released data comprised around 79 million unique TCRs from HLA-typed donors.

Primers for the PCR totalled 60 Vbeta and 13 Jbeta. Sequencing used immunoSEQ multiplex PCR; TCRdb keeps in-frame clones, though not all of them. The repertoire includes 90,000 to 95,000 clones, 78% of them detected once, and around 4% sits in the top ten. Overall study results and limits: Analysis was performed later, and it showed HLA-associated TCR beta chains to be more clonally expanded than equally common others.

This CDR3 is built from 13 residues. Germline-derived CDR1 and CDR2 are SGHNT and YYREEE (reference sequence). V lost 1 base, J lost 0 bases, and 5 bases lay in between. This clone has more than one count but fewer than ten. As yet, its antigen is unknown. Healthy bone marrow donors supplied every sample. The clonotype was recovered from a male donor in good health and CMV-seropositive. Sequenced input: PBMCs. The rearrangement joins TRBV5-4 to TRBJ2-7; D gene unclear. CDR3 DNA sequence: TGTGCCAGCAGCTTGAGGAGCTCCTACGAGCAGTACTTC. Amino acid sequence: CASSLRSSYEQYF.